This is a list of T cell receptor beta chains from one sample in a study of blood T cell repertoires in COVID-19. Sequencing used immunoSEQ multiplex PCR; TCRdb keeps in-frame clones, though not all of them. The sample lists fewer than 300,000 clones; approximately 83% were seen once. Sequencing was performed on peripheral blood. Every receptor here comes from a human donor in a cohort sampled during active COVID-19. CDR3s include the opening cysteine and the closing phenylalanine or tryptophan. D genes are given only for firm matches. For some rows the clone size is stated as once, few or many, or as a class when expanded; others skip it.

>NA|TRBV19|NA|TRBJ2-7|15
CASSMLGGQGYEQYF
TGTGCCAGTAGTATGCTCGGGGGGCAGGGCTACGAGCAGTACTTC
>NA|TRBV19|TRBD2|TRBJ2-7|12
CAAGVHGYEQYF
TGTGCCGCGGGGGTACATGGCTACGAGCAGTACTTC
>many|TRBV3-1/TRBV3-2|TRBD1|TRBJ1-2|14
CASSSRGQGSGYTF
TGTGCCAGCAGCAGTAGGGGACAGGGGTCTGGCTACACCTTC
>NA|TRBV5-1|NA|TRBJ1-2|13
CASSATGLGGYTF
TGCGCCAGCAGCGCGACAGGATTAGGTGGCTACACCTTC
>NA|TRBV5-1|NA|TRBJ2-1|17
CASSLDSIQGLYNEQFF
TGCGCCAGCAGCCTGGACAGTATTCAGGGGCTCTATAATGAGCAGTTCTTC
>NA|TRBV6-5|TRBD1|TRBJ1-1|14
CASSWDSAFTEAFF
TGTGCCAGCAGCTGGGACAGTGCTTTCACTGAAGCTTTCTTT
>NA|TRBV5-4|NA|TRBJ2-5|15
CASTHDRGGQETQYF
TGTGCCAGCACCCATGACAGGGGAGGGCAAGAGACCCAGTACTTC
>NA|TRBV24-1|NA|TRBJ2-2|14
CATRGGQNTGELFF
TGTGCCACCAGGGGGGGGCAGAACACCGGGGAGCTGTTTTTT
>NA|TRBV2|NA|TRBJ1-2|15
CASSVPGPNNYGYTF
TGTGCCAGCAGTGTCCCAGGCCCCAACAACTATGGCTACACCTTC
>NA|TRBV5-1|TRBD2|TRBJ2-1|16
CASSLGTSGPGYEQFF
TGCGCCAGCAGCTTGGGGACTAGCGGACCTGGGTATGAGCAGTTCTTC
>once|TRBV7-9|NA|TRBJ2-7|14
CASSLGAGVNEQYF
TGTGCCAGCAGCTTAGGGGCAGGGGTAAACGAGCAGTACTTC
>NA|TRBV5-5|NA|TRBJ2-7|14
CASSFVAQGSEQYF
TGTGCCAGCAGCTTTGTCGCGCAGGGCAGCGAGCAGTACTTC
>NA|TRBV6-2/TRBV6-3|TRBD1|TRBJ1-5|19
CASSYSMRQGSRRNQPQHF
TGTGCCAGCAGTTACTCTATGAGACAGGGGAGCAGGAGGAATCAGCCCCAGCATTTT
>NA|TRBV5-1|NA|TRBJ2-3|13
CASSGLQGDTQYF
TGCGCCAGCAGCGGCCTCCAGGGCGATACGCAGTATTTT
>NA|TRBV6-6|TRBD1|TRBJ2-5|14
CASRLGQGEETQYF
TGTGCCAGCAGGCTCGGACAGGGGGAAGAGACCCAGTACTTC
>NA|TRBV19|TRBD2|TRBJ2-1|17
CASSIYPSGSSYNEQFF
TGTGCCAGTAGTATATATCCTAGCGGGAGCTCCTACAATGAGCAGTTCTTC
>NA|TRBV28|NA|TRBJ1-2|13
CASRQYVDYGYTF
TGTGCCAGTCGCCAGTACGTGGACTATGGCTACACCTTC
>few|TRBV6-6|TRBD2|TRBJ2-1|15
CASSLLSGTRNEQFF
TGTGCCAGCAGTCTACTTAGCGGGACTCGTAATGAGCAGTTCTTC
>NA|TRBV5-1|NA|TRBJ2-1|13
CASSLLFPPEQFF
TGCGCCAGCAGCTTGCTTTTCCCCCCTGAGCAGTTCTTC
>once|TRBV7-2|NA|TRBJ1-2|15
CASELRLGATGGYTF
TGTGCCAGCGAGCTTAGACTAGGGGCAACGGGTGGCTACACCTTC